This T cell receptor beta chain was recovered during a study of cytomegalovirus exposure and HLA in healthy donors. Comment on this clone: What it recognizes is unknown.

The PCR contained 60 Vbeta and 13 Jbeta primers. Clones were read by immunoSEQ multiplex PCR, and TCRdb kept only the in-frame ones, dropping some. The sample consists of fewer than 250,000 clones, around 82% of them appearing once. Study conclusions and caveats: Among the most significant clusters, several appeared linked to common viral pathogens in a later analysis. Solely CMV serostatus was available to characterize immune exposure.

Sequenced sample: PBMCs. The TCR originated in a woman aged 30 to 39 in good health and CMV-seropositive.

The CDR3 region is CASSLAGGRGQFF. Written as DNA, the CDR3 is TGCGCCAGCAGCTTGGCCGGCGGGAGGGGGCAGTTCTTC. V usage is TRBV5-1 and J usage is TRBJ2-1; the match to TRBD2 covers 9 bases. Germline V CDR1 and CDR2: SGHRS, YFSETQ. The CDR3 runs 13 residues. Trimming at V came to 0 bases and at J to 12 bases, leaving 4 bases not matched to a gene.